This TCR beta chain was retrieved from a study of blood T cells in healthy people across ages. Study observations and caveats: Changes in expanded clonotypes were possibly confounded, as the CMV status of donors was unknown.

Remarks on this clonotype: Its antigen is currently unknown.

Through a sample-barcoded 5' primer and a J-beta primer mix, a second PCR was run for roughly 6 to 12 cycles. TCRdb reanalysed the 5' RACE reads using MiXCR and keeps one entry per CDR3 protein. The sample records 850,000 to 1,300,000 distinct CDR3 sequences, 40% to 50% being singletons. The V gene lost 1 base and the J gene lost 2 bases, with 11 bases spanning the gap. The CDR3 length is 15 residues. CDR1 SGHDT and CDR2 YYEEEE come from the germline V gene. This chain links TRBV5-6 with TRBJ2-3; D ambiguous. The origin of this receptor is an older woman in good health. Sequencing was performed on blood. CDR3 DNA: TGTGCCAGCAGCTTGCTTCAGAACCACACAGATACGCAGTATTTT. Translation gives CASSLLQNHTDTQYF.